This T cell receptor beta chain comes out of a study of beta chain features in type 1 diabetes. Study-wide findings and caveats: All four CD4+ subsets of Type 1 diabetes patients contained TCRB CDR3s that were moderately but significantly shorter. More deletions and fewer insertions at VDJ junctions were found in patients with type 1 diabetes. The naive, central memory and Treg TCRB repertoires of patients appeared to be more similar to one another than those of healthy donors.

Of the isolated RNA, all was reverse transcribed, and so the sequenced material was expressed TCRB transcripts. Sequencing used immunoSEQ multiplex PCR; TCRdb keeps in-frame clones, though not all of them. Of about 340,000 clones listed, 13% are singletons. Germline V gene sequence: CDR1 SGDLS, CDR2 YYNGEE. V was cut by 0 bases and J by 5 bases, with 17 bases left in between. This CDR3 has 16 amino acids. On this clone: Its antigen is still unknown.

Sequenced sample: naive CD4+ T cells from blood. The chain carries TRBV9 and TRBJ1-1; D may be TRBD1 (6 bases). This TCR was recovered from a woman under 30 with type 1 diabetes. The CDR3 coding sequence is TGTGCCAGCAGCGTAGGTCCATTCCCGAGGGGGACTGAAGCTTTCTTT. The encoded protein is CASSVGPFPRGTEAFF.